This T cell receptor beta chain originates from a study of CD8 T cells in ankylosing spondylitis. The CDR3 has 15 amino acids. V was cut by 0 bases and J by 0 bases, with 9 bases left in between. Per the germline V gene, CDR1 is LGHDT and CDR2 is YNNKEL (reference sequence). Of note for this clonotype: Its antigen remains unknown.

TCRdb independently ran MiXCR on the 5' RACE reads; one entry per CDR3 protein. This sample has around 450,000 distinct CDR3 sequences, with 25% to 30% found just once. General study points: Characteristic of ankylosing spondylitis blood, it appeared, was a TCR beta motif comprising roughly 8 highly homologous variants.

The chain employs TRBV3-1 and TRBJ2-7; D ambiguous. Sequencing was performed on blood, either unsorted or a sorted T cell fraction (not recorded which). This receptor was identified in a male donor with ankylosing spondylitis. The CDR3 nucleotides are TGTGCCAGCAGCCAAGAAGTGGACCTCTCCTACGAGCAGTACTTC. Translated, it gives CASSQEVDLSYEQYF.